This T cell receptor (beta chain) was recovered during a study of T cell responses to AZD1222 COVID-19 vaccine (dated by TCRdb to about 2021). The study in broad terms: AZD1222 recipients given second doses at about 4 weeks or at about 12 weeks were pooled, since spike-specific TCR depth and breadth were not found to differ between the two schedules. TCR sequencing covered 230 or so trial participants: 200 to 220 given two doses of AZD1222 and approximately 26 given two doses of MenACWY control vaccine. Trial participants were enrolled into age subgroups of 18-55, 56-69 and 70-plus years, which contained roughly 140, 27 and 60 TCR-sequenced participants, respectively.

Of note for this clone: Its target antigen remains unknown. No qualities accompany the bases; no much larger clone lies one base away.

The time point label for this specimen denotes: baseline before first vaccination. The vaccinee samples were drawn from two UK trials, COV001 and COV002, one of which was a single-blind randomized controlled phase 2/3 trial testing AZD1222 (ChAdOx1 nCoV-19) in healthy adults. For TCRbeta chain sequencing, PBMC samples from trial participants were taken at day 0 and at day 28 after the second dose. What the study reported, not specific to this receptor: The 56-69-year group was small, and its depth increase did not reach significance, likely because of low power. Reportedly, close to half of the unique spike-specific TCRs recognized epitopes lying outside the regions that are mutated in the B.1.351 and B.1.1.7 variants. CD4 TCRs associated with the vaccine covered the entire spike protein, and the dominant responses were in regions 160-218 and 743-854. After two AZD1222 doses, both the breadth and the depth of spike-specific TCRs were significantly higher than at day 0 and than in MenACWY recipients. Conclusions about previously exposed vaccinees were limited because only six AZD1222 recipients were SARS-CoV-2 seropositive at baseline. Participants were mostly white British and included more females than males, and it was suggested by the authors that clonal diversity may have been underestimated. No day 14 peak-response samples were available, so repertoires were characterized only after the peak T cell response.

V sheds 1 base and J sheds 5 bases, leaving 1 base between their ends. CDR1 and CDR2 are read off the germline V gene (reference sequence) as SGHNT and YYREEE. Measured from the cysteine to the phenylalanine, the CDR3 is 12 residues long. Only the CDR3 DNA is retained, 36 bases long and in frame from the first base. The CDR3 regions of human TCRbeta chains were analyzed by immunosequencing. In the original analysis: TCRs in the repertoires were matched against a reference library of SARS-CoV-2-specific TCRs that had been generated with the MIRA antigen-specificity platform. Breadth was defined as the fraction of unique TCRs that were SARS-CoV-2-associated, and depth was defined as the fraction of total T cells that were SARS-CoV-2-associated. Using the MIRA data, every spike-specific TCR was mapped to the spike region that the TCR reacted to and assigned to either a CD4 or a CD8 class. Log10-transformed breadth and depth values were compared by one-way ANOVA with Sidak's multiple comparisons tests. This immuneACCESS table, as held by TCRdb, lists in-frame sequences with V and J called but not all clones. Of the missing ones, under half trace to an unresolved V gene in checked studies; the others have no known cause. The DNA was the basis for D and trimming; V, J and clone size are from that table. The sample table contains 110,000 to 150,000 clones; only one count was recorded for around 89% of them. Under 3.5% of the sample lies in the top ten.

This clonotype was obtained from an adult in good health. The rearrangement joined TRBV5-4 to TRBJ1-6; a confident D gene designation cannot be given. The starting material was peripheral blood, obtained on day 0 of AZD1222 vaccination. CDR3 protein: CASSLHNSPLHF. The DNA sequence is TGTGCCAGCAGCTTGCATAATTCACCCCTCCACTTT. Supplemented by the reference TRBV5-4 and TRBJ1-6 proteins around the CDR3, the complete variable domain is ETGVTQSPTHLIKTRGQQVTLRCSSQSGHNTVSWYQQALGQGPQFIFQYYREEENGRGNFPPRFSGLQFPNYSSELNVNALELDDSALYLCASSLHNSPLHFGNGTRLTVT.